This T cell receptor (beta chain) emerged from a study of T cells in women clearing cervical HPV infection. About the study: For cases, blood was sampled a median around 150 days after lesion detection, interquartile range about 90 to 200 days.

Overall study findings and caveats: TRBV6-7 abundance was lower in cases than controls (about 0.099% versus 0.16%).

Details on this clone: Antigen: not known. The read ends 3 residues before the CDR3 terminus; that terminus is restored from the germline J gene.

Germline V CDR1 and CDR2: DFQATT, SNEGSKA (reference sequence). With V trimmed by 6 bases and J by 0 bases, 7 bases remained unmatched. The CDR3 covers 15 residues. Sequencing was performed with immunoSEQ multiplex PCR; in TCRdb, only in-frame clones are kept and a portion is missing. Recorded here are 25,000 to 35,000 clones; the top ten clones represent around a sixth. This TCR was sampled from a woman between 18 and 69 years old with a cervical HPV16 infection that either progressed to CIN3+ or cleared (not recorded which). This chain joins TRBV20-1 and TRBJ2-3; 9 bases are a match to TRBD2. Sequenced: blood buffy coat. Partial CDR3 DNA: TGCAGTGCGACTACTAGCGGGCCCAGCACAGATACG. This translates into CSATTSGPSTDT. The full CDR3 protein is CSATTSGPSTDTQYF.